The rows below give T cell receptor beta chains drawn from one sample of a study of patients and donors after allogeneic stem cell transplantation. TCRdb reprocessed the RT-PCR reads with MiXCR, giving one entry per CDR3 protein. The table lists 200,000 to 250,000 distinct CDR3 sequences, around 14% of them singletons, with around a tenth in the top ten. The sequenced material came from blood, either unsorted or a sorted T cell fraction (not recorded which). These receptors were obtained from a human donor who was either an allogeneic HSCT recipient or a stem cell or donor lymphocyte infusion donor (not recorded which). It is not recorded whose cells these are; they may come from a transplant donor. Each CDR3 is given with its conserved first and last residue. Each record gives: D gene, clone size, J gene, V gene, CDR3 protein, CDR3 DNA. The D gene is left open where the match is weak. Rows may omit the clone size; those that give it use once, few, many or a size class.

d_gene: TRBD2
abundance: many
j_gene: TRBJ2-7
v_gene: TRBV7-7
CDR3aa: CASSLEAGGTYEQYF
CDR3nt: TGTGCCAGCAGCTTAGAAGCGGGAGGGACCTACGAGCAGTACTTC

d_gene: -
abundance: few
j_gene: TRBJ2-2
v_gene: TRBV12-3/TRBV12-4
CDR3aa: CASSVKLTGELFF
CDR3nt: TGTGCCAGCTCGGTTAAGTTGACCGGGGAGCTGTTTTTT

d_gene: TRBD1
abundance: many
j_gene: TRBJ1-6
v_gene: TRBV20-1
CDR3aa: CSARTGAHPNSPLHF
CDR3nt: TGCAGTGCCCGGACAGGGGCCCACCCCAATTCACCCCTCCACTTT

d_gene: TRBD2
abundance: -
j_gene: TRBJ2-3
v_gene: TRBV3-1
CDR3aa: CASSQEASGGTDTQYF
CDR3nt: TGTGCCAGCAGCCAAGAGGCTAGCGGGGGCACAGATACGCAGTATTTT

d_gene: TRBD1
abundance: many
j_gene: TRBJ2-7
v_gene: TRBV7-2
CDR3aa: CASSPRQGAYEQYF
CDR3nt: TGTGCCAGCAGCCCTCGACAGGGGGCTTACGAGCAGTACTTC

d_gene: -
abundance: -
j_gene: TRBJ2-1
v_gene: TRBV7-3
CDR3aa: CASSLSTGGYEQFF
CDR3nt: TGTGCCAGCAGCTTATCGACTGGAGGCTATGAGCAGTTCTTC

d_gene: -
abundance: -
j_gene: TRBJ1-5
v_gene: TRBV29-1
CDR3aa: CSAGTDNQPQHF
CDR3nt: TGCAGCGCAGGGACGGACAATCAGCCCCAGCATTTT

d_gene: TRBD1
abundance: -
j_gene: TRBJ2-3
v_gene: TRBV9
CDR3aa: CASSVAGQSLTDTQYF
CDR3nt: TGTGCCAGCAGCGTAGCGGGACAGTCTCTCACAGATACGCAGTATTTT

d_gene: TRBD1
abundance: -
j_gene: TRBJ1-2
v_gene: TRBV2
CDR3aa: CASRDRGASYGYTF
CDR3nt: TGTGCCAGCAGGGACAGGGGCGCAAGCTATGGCTACACCTTC

d_gene: -
abundance: -
j_gene: TRBJ2-7
v_gene: TRBV5-1
CDR3aa: CASQRDSRSYEQYF
CDR3nt: TGCGCCAGTCAAAGGGACTCCCGCTCCTACGAGCAGTACTTC

d_gene: -
abundance: many
j_gene: TRBJ2-7
v_gene: TRBV15
CDR3aa: CATSRVGTGSYEQYF
CDR3nt: TGTGCCACCAGCAGAGTGGGTACGGGCTCCTACGAGCAGTACTTC

d_gene: -
abundance: -
j_gene: TRBJ2-5
v_gene: TRBV7-9
CDR3aa: CASSLSKTQSF
CDR3nt: TGTGCCAGCAGCTTAAGCAAGACCCAGTCCTTC

d_gene: -
abundance: -
j_gene: TRBJ2-3
v_gene: TRBV6-4
CDR3aa: CASSDQGDTQYF
CDR3nt: TGTGCCAGCAGTGATCAGGGAGATACGCAGTATTTT

d_gene: -
abundance: few
j_gene: TRBJ2-6
v_gene: TRBV28
CDR3aa: CASTPGSSGANVLTF
CDR3nt: TGTGCCAGCACCCCCGGGAGCTCTGGGGCCAACGTCCTGACTTTC

d_gene: TRBD2
abundance: -
j_gene: TRBJ2-1
v_gene: TRBV11-2
CDR3aa: CASSLTSGSDEQFF
CDR3nt: TGTGCCAGCAGCTTGACTAGCGGGAGCGATGAGCAGTTCTTC

d_gene: -
abundance: few
j_gene: TRBJ2-3
v_gene: TRBV7-6
CDR3aa: CASSLAHGGTDTQYF
CDR3nt: TGTGCCAGCAGCTTAGCTCACGGGGGCACAGATACGCAGTATTTT

d_gene: TRBD1
abundance: many
j_gene: TRBJ2-7
v_gene: TRBV6-5
CDR3aa: CASSYGAGTGVHEQYF
CDR3nt: TGTGCCAGCAGTTATGGGGCCGGGACAGGGGTACACGAGCAGTACTTC

d_gene: -
abundance: few
j_gene: TRBJ1-4
v_gene: TRBV7-9
CDR3aa: CASTTGAPQIEKLFF
CDR3nt: TGTGCCAGCACCACAGGAGCTCCGCAAATTGAAAAACTGTTTTTT

d_gene: TRBD2
abundance: -
j_gene: TRBJ2-2
v_gene: TRBV2
CDR3aa: CASTSWGGAGELFF
CDR3nt: TGTGCCAGCACCTCCTGGGGGGGGGCCGGGGAGCTGTTTTTT

d_gene: -
abundance: many
j_gene: TRBJ2-7
v_gene: TRBV6-2/TRBV6-3
CDR3aa: CASSIDGSYEQYF
CDR3nt: TGTGCCAGCAGTATCGACGGAAGCTACGAGCAGTACTTC

d_gene: TRBD2
abundance: -
j_gene: TRBJ2-2
v_gene: TRBV27
CDR3aa: CASSLTSGSGTGELFF
CDR3nt: TGTGCCAGCAGTTTGACTAGCGGGAGTGGCACCGGGGAGCTGTTTTTT

d_gene: -
abundance: many
j_gene: TRBJ1-2
v_gene: TRBV20-1
CDR3aa: CSAAPGPIYGYTF
CDR3nt: TGCAGTGCGGCCCCGGGACCGATCTATGGCTACACCTTC

d_gene: -
abundance: -
j_gene: TRBJ2-3
v_gene: TRBV5-1
CDR3aa: CASSLEPFGGTDTQYF
CDR3nt: TGCGCCAGCAGCTTGGAACCGTTCGGGGGCACAGATACGCAGTATTTT

d_gene: TRBD2
abundance: many
j_gene: TRBJ2-3
v_gene: TRBV7-6
CDR3aa: CASSLVSSGNTDTQYF
CDR3nt: TGTGCCAGCAGCTTAGTCTCTAGCGGTAACACAGATACGCAGTATTTT

d_gene: -
abundance: few
j_gene: TRBJ1-2
v_gene: TRBV3-1
CDR3aa: CASSLQGPGNYGYTF
CDR3nt: TGTGCCAGCAGCCTCCAGGGGCCCGGGAACTATGGCTACACCTTC

d_gene: TRBD2
abundance: -
j_gene: TRBJ2-1
v_gene: TRBV19
CDR3aa: CASSRLPGLAGFDEQFF
CDR3nt: TGTGCCAGTAGTAGACTGCCGGGACTAGCGGGGTTCGATGAGCAGTTCTTC

d_gene: -
abundance: few
j_gene: TRBJ2-1
v_gene: TRBV29-1
CDR3aa: CSVDSMTGLYNEQFF
CDR3nt: TGCAGCGTTGATTCGATGACTGGTCTTTACAATGAGCAGTTCTTC

d_gene: -
abundance: -
j_gene: TRBJ1-4
v_gene: TRBV2
CDR3aa: CASRARGGEKLFF
CDR3nt: TGTGCCAGCAGGGCAAGGGGCGGTGAAAAACTGTTTTTT

d_gene: TRBD1
abundance: -
j_gene: TRBJ1-1
v_gene: TRBV7-9
CDR3aa: CASSRGTGYTEAFF
CDR3nt: TGTGCCAGCAGCCGCGGGACAGGGTATACTGAAGCTTTCTTT

d_gene: -
abundance: few
j_gene: TRBJ2-4
v_gene: TRBV20-1
CDR3aa: CSARDQSRTGAKNIQYF
CDR3nt: TGCAGTGCTAGAGATCAATCTAGGACGGGGGCCAAAAACATTCAGTACTTC

d_gene: TRBD1
abundance: -
j_gene: TRBJ1-1
v_gene: TRBV24-1
CDR3aa: CATSDLGTGGNTEAFF
CDR3nt: TGTGCCACCAGTGATTTAGGGACAGGGGGCAACACTGAAGCTTTCTTT

d_gene: -
abundance: many
j_gene: TRBJ2-3
v_gene: TRBV4-3
CDR3aa: CASSQDRQGKQYF
CDR3nt: TGCGCCAGCAGCCAAGATCGTCAGGGAAAGCAGTATTTT

d_gene: -
abundance: many
j_gene: TRBJ2-5
v_gene: TRBV12-3/TRBV12-4
CDR3aa: CASRGPTPQETQYF
CDR3nt: TGTGCCAGCAGGGGTCCGACTCCCCAAGAGACCCAGTACTTC

d_gene: TRBD2
abundance: many
j_gene: TRBJ2-3
v_gene: TRBV2
CDR3aa: CASQTSGGAGDTQYF
CDR3nt: TGTGCCAGCCAAACTAGCGGGGGGGCGGGAGATACGCAGTATTTT

d_gene: -
abundance: -
j_gene: TRBJ2-7
v_gene: TRBV12-3/TRBV12-4
CDR3aa: CASSLGGWGADEQYF
CDR3nt: TGTGCCAGCAGTTTAGGGGGATGGGGCGCGGACGAGCAGTACTTC

d_gene: -
abundance: many
j_gene: TRBJ1-4
v_gene: TRBV3-1
CDR3aa: CASSQPPDLGPRKLFF
CDR3nt: TGTGCCAGCAGCCAGCCGCCGGACCTCGGGCCAAGGAAACTGTTTTTT

d_gene: -
abundance: few
j_gene: TRBJ2-1
v_gene: TRBV7-3
CDR3aa: CASSGGRATRGSEQFF
CDR3nt: TGTGCCAGCAGCGGCGGTAGGGCTACTAGGGGCAGTGAGCAGTTCTTC

d_gene: TRBD2
abundance: -
j_gene: TRBJ2-3
v_gene: TRBV29-1
CDR3aa: CSVETSGTDTQYF
CDR3nt: TGCAGCGTTGAAACTAGCGGCACAGATACGCAGTATTTT

d_gene: -
abundance: few
j_gene: TRBJ2-3
v_gene: TRBV28
CDR3aa: CASSLRTGYTDTQYF
CDR3nt: TGTGCCAGCAGTTTACGGACGGGGTACACAGATACGCAGTATTTT

d_gene: -
abundance: -
j_gene: TRBJ2-7
v_gene: TRBV7-9
CDR3aa: CASSPSRATYEQYF
CDR3nt: TGTGCCAGCAGTCCCAGCAGGGCAACCTACGAGCAGTACTTC

d_gene: -
abundance: many
j_gene: TRBJ2-7
v_gene: TRBV20-1
CDR3aa: CSAGPGSYEQYF
CDR3nt: TGCAGTGCTGGCCCGGGGTCCTACGAGCAGTACTTC

d_gene: TRBD1
abundance: -
j_gene: TRBJ1-6
v_gene: TRBV18
CDR3aa: CASSPRDRVKGSPLHF
CDR3nt: TGTGCCAGCTCACCACGGGACAGGGTTAAGGGATCACCCCTCCACTTT

d_gene: -
abundance: -
j_gene: TRBJ1-5
v_gene: TRBV12-3/TRBV12-4
CDR3aa: CASSLGGPLDNSNQPQHF
CDR3nt: TGTGCCAGCAGTTTAGGTGGCCCGTTGGACAATAGCAATCAGCCCCAGCATTTT

d_gene: -
abundance: -
j_gene: TRBJ2-5
v_gene: TRBV14
CDR3aa: CASSLDGDLQETQYF
CDR3nt: TGTGCCAGCAGCCTTGACGGGGACTTACAAGAGACCCAGTACTTC

d_gene: TRBD1
abundance: -
j_gene: TRBJ1-4
v_gene: TRBV6-1
CDR3aa: CASSRRDSGEKLFF
CDR3nt: TGTGCCAGCAGCCGCCGGGACAGTGGAGAAAAACTGTTTTTT

d_gene: -
abundance: few
j_gene: TRBJ1-1
v_gene: TRBV19
CDR3aa: CASSHLQSGNTEAFF
CDR3nt: TGTGCCAGTAGTCACCTGCAGTCGGGGAACACTGAAGCTTTCTTT

d_gene: TRBD1
abundance: few
j_gene: TRBJ2-6
v_gene: TRBV27
CDR3aa: CASSTGQISGANVLTF
CDR3nt: TGTGCCAGCAGTACGGGACAGATCTCTGGGGCCAACGTCCTGACTTTC

d_gene: TRBD2
abundance: -
j_gene: TRBJ2-3
v_gene: TRBV11-1
CDR3aa: CASSRWGQAGATDTQYF
CDR3nt: TGTGCCAGCAGCCGCTGGGGTCAAGCGGGAGCAACAGATACGCAGTATTTT

d_gene: -
abundance: many
j_gene: TRBJ1-6
v_gene: TRBV20-1
CDR3aa: CSASRDNRPPLHF
CDR3nt: TGCAGTGCTTCCCGGGACAATCGTCCACCCCTCCACTTT

d_gene: TRBD1
abundance: -
j_gene: TRBJ1-6
v_gene: TRBV19
CDR3aa: CASSTAGGNSPLHF
CDR3nt: TGTGCCAGTAGTACGGCAGGGGGCAATTCACCCCTCCACTTT

d_gene: -
abundance: -
j_gene: TRBJ2-6
v_gene: TRBV7-9
CDR3aa: CASISSGANVLTF
CDR3nt: TGTGCCAGCATCTCCTCTGGGGCCAACGTCCTGACTTTC

d_gene: TRBD2
abundance: many
j_gene: TRBJ2-7
v_gene: TRBV6-5
CDR3aa: CASSSLAGGQGEQYF
CDR3nt: TGTGCCAGCAGTTCTCTAGCGGGAGGGCAAGGCGAGCAGTACTTC

d_gene: TRBD2
abundance: few
j_gene: TRBJ2-5
v_gene: TRBV7-2
CDR3aa: CASSLRAGGKETQYF
CDR3nt: TGTGCCAGCAGCTTAAGGGCGGGGGGCAAAGAGACCCAGTACTTC

d_gene: -
abundance: -
j_gene: TRBJ2-7
v_gene: TRBV12-3/TRBV12-4
CDR3aa: CASRKNYEQYF
CDR3nt: TGTGCCAGCAGAAAGAATTACGAGCAGTACTTC

d_gene: -
abundance: -
j_gene: TRBJ2-5
v_gene: TRBV5-1
CDR3aa: CASSSTGSEETQYF
CDR3nt: TGCGCCAGCAGCTCCACAGGGTCGGAGGAGACCCAGTACTTC

d_gene: TRBD1
abundance: -
j_gene: TRBJ2-3
v_gene: TRBV24-1
CDR3aa: CATKGQGVTDTQYF
CDR3nt: TGTGCCACTAAGGGACAGGGGGTCACAGATACGCAGTATTTT

d_gene: -
abundance: medium-sized
j_gene: TRBJ1-1
v_gene: TRBV10-3
CDR3aa: CAISQGQNTEAFF
CDR3nt: TGTGCCATCTCGCAGGGGCAGAACACTGAAGCTTTCTTT

d_gene: TRBD1
abundance: many
j_gene: TRBJ2-1
v_gene: TRBV7-3
CDR3aa: CASSLRWDRGHEQFF
CDR3nt: TGTGCCAGCAGCTTAAGGTGGGACAGGGGTCATGAGCAGTTCTTC